The 27 T cell receptor beta chains below were found in one sample sequenced in a study of a mutant IDH1 vaccine in newly diagnosed glioma. Time point described: week 23, last vaccination. Every single dose of the vaccine, 300 ug of mutant IDH1 20-mer peptide, came with topical imiquimod. TCRdb's table, derived via immunoSEQ multiplex PCR, lists solely in-frame clones and lacks some. The sample lists about 38,000 clones, around 81% seen once, with 5% to 6% in the top ten. No cognate antigen is known for these TCRs. Here the sequenced sample was PBMCs, taken from a glioma patient whose treatment included an IDH1 peptide vaccine. The source is a man aged 35 to 55 with glioma.

The chain recombines TRBV14 with TRBJ1-2, with a weak D call TRBD1 (6 bases). Trimming took 4 bases from V and 2 from J, leaving 14 bases between them. Looked up from germline, CDR1 is SGHDN and CDR2 is FVKESK. This CDR3 has 15 residues. CDR3 in DNA: TGTGCCAGCAGCCCCTGGCAGGGGAGGAACTATGGCTACACCTTC. Translating it yields CASSPWQGRNYGYTF. The whole variable domain, filled in from reference TRBV14 and TRBJ1-2, reads EAGVTQFPSHSVIEKGQTVTLRCDPISGHDNLYWYRRVMGKEIKFLLHFVKESKQDESGMPNNRFLAERTGGTYSTLKVQPAELEDSGVYFCASSPWQGRNYGYTFGSGTRLTVV.

The chain carries TRBV19 and TRBJ1-1; D is unclear. From germline, CDR1 is LNHDA and CDR2 SQIVND (reference sequence). V shed 4 bases and J shed 1 base, with 10 bases lying between them. This CDR3 comprises 14 residues. The CDR3 nucleotides read TGTGCCAGTAGTACCGACACTTGGAACACTGAAGCTTTCTTT. This sequence encodes CASSTDTWNTEAFF.

The genes are TRBV5-6 and TRBJ1-2, with D maybe TRBD1 (5 bases). The CDR3 has 13 residues. CDR1 is SGHDT, CDR2 YYEEEE, per germline. Trimming left V 2 bases short and J 8 bases short, with 13 bases between. The CDR3 is CASSFGDAGGYTF. CDR3 nucleotides: TGTGCCAGCAGCTTCGGGGACGCCGGAGGCTACACCTTC.

V is TRBV23-1 and J is TRBJ2-2; TRBD2 matches 8 bases. TRBV23-1 is sorted into the ORF group, with uncertain function. The CDR3 spans 18 residues. The trim removed 2 bases at V and 6 bases at J, leaving 14 bases unmatched. CDR3 sequence: CASSQPPDSGNGAGELFF. DNA for the CDR3: TGCGCCAGCAGTCAACCTCCGGATAGCGGGAATGGGGCCGGGGAGCTGTTTTTT.

The V and J genes are TRBV6-5 and TRBJ1-1; TRBD1 aligns across 7 bases. Germline-derived CDR1 and CDR2 are MNHEY and SVGAGI. V trimming: 0 bases; J trimming: 5 bases; junction bases outside the gene matches: 6. This CDR3 region has 15 residues. The CDR3 spells CASSYSEGAGTEAFF. As DNA, the CDR3 is TGTGCCAGCAGTTACTCGGAGGGGGCAGGGACTGAAGCTTTCTTT.

This chain links TRBV6-1 with TRBJ2-7; tentative D call: TRBD2 (5 bases). This CDR3 has 14 residues. The germline V gene has CDR1 MNHNS and CDR2 SASEGT. Trimming removed 4 bases from V and 5 bases from J, with 15 bases in between. CDR3 region: CASSAAGSAHEQYF. In DNA, the CDR3 is TGTGCCAGCAGTGCGGCGGGCTCAGCCCACGAGCAGTACTTC.

The chain couples TRBV9 to TRBJ1-4, with a tentative D call TRBD1 (5 bases). This CDR3 comprises 15 residues. V was cut by 3 bases and J by 8 bases, with 17 bases left in between. CDR1 and CDR2 (germline): SGDLS, YYNGEE. CDR3 protein: CASSAGGTKGEKLFF. The CDR3 bases are TGTGCCAGCAGCGCCGGGGGGACTAAGGGAGAAAAACTGTTTTTT.

This rearrangement joins TRBV5-1 to TRBJ2-7; D remains unclear. Germline CDR1 SGHRS, CDR2 YFSETQ. The CDR3 spans 15 residues. Trimming removed 5 bases from V and 5 bases from J, with 20 bases in between. The CDR3 DNA reads TGCGCCAGCAGTTTAGGTACCAAACCCCCGAACGAGCAGTACTTC. Encoded protein: CASSLGTKPPNEQYF.

The genes are TRBV19 and TRBJ2-1, with D tentatively TRBD1 or TRBD2 (5 bases each). The germline CDR1 and CDR2 sequences are LNHDA and SQIVND (reference sequence). Trimming cost V 6 bases and J 2 bases, with 17 bases left between them. The CDR3 consists of 16 residues. CDR3 residues: CASRGTTIDPYNEQFF. The CDR3 DNA follows: TGTGCCAGTAGAGGGACGACAATCGACCCCTACAATGAGCAGTTCTTC.

CDR3 sequence (DNA): TGTGCCAGCAGCTCGAGTATCCACACCGATGAAAAACTGTTTTTT. Protein: CASSSSIHTDEKLFF. V usage is TRBV5-6 and J usage is TRBJ1-4; D unresolved. CDR1 and CDR2 from the germline V gene are SGHDT and YYEEEE. The CDR3 sequence is 15 residues long. Trimming cost V 3 bases and J 6 bases, with 15 bases left between them.

The V gene is TRBV7-9, the J gene TRBJ2-2; D possibly corresponds to TRBD2 (6 bases). The length of the CDR3 is 15 residues. Germline V gives CDR1 SEHNR, CDR2 FQNEAQ (reference sequence). The V and J ends lost 5 bases and 4 bases respectively, with 14 bases between them. The CDR3 DNA sequence: TGTGCCAGCAGCCTGAAGGAGGGGCGCACCGGGGAGCTGTTTTTT. Amino acids: CASSLKEGRTGELFF. Together with reference TRBV7-9 and TRBJ2-2, the CDR3 gives the full variable domain: DTGVSQNPRHKITKRGQNVTFRCDPISEHNRLYWYRQTLGQGPEFLTYFQNEAQLEKSRLLSDRFSAERPKGSFSTLEIQRTEQGDSAMYLCASSLKEGRTGELFFGEGSRLTVL.

The chain is built from TRBV6-1 and TRBJ2-7, with 8 bases lining up with TRBD2. The CDR3 length is 16 residues. CDR1 MNHNS and CDR2 SASEGT come from the germline V gene. Trimming at V came to 2 bases and at J to 4 bases, leaving 10 bases not matched to a gene. CDR3 residues: CASSESGERERYEQYF. The CDR3, as DNA: TGTGCCAGCAGTGAATCAGGGGAGCGGGAGAGGTACGAGCAGTACTTC.

V usage is TRBV11-2 and J usage is TRBJ2-3; D may be TRBD2 (6 bases). This CDR3 region has 15 residues. The V gene lost 4 bases and the J gene lost 4 bases, with 15 bases spanning the gap. Germline V CDR1 and CDR2: SGHAT, FQNNGV. CDR3 sequence (DNA): TGTGCCAGCAGCTCAGGTCGGAGGGGTCCAGATACGCAGTATTTT. Translating it yields CASSSGRRGPDTQYF.

CDR3 loop: CASSLVPAGEYNEQFF. The CDR3 DNA reads as TGTGCCAGCAGCTTAGTCCCTGCGGGGGAGTACAATGAGCAGTTCTTC. The chain couples TRBV7-6 to TRBJ2-1, with TRBD2 matching 7 bases. The V gene's germline CDR1 is SGHVS and CDR2 FNYEAQ. CDR3 size: 16 residues. V was clipped by 1 base and J by 4 bases; unmatched bases: 7.

A note on this clone: This sequence may be a read error, since a much larger clone differs from it by one base. The J gene is TRBJ1-5, the V gene TRBV11-2, with D possibly being TRBD1 (5 bases). This CDR3 region has 14 residues. Trimming took 1 base from V and 2 from J, leaving 6 bases between them. Germline CDR1 reads SGHAT; CDR2 reads FQNNGV. CDR3 amino acids: CASSLAGGNQPQHF. For the CDR3, the DNA is TGTGCCAGCAGCTTAGCGGGGGGCAATCAGCCCCAGCATTTT.

This clone was recorded only once. The chain employs TRBV7-2 and TRBJ1-5; 9 nucleotides line up with TRBD1. Per the germline V gene, CDR1 is SGHTA and CDR2 is FQGNSA. CDR3 size: 15 residues. V lost 1 base to trimming and J lost 7 bases; unmatched junction nucleotides: 5. CDR3 sequence: CASSLVAGQGQPQHF. Here the CDR3 DNA reads TGTGCCAGCAGCTTAGTAGCGGGACAGGGACAGCCCCAGCATTTT.

The genes are TRBV7-2 and TRBJ2-6; D remains ambiguous. Germline V CDR1 and CDR2: SGHTA, FQGNSA. V was cut by 1 base and J by 2 bases, with 6 bases left in between. CDR3 length: 15 amino acids. The CDR3: CASSLGLPGANVLTF. The CDR3 nucleotides read TGTGCCAGCAGCTTAGGGCTACCTGGGGCCAACGTCCTGACTTTC.

For this clone: Mismatch with germline at one junction end may stem from a read error. J is TRBJ2-3 and V is TRBV7-9; 9 bases fit TRBD2. The CDR3 sequence is 14 residues long. The V gene's germline CDR1 is SEHNR and CDR2 FQNEAQ (reference sequence). The CDR3 here is CASSIAGAGDTQYF. CDR3 sequence (DNA): TGTGCCAGCAGCATAGCGGGGGCGGGAGATACGCAGTATTTT.

The V call is TRBV10-3, the J call TRBJ2-7, with D unclear. The germline CDR1 and CDR2 sequences are ENHRY and SYGVKD. The CDR3 covers 13 residues. Deletions cut 2 bases from V and 3 bases from J, with 8 bases between. CDR3: CAISEQYSYEQYF. DNA for the CDR3: TGTGCCATCAGTGAGCAATACAGCTACGAGCAGTACTTC.

V gene TRBV9 combines with J gene TRBJ2-5; a possible D gene is TRBD2 (5 bases). This CDR3 region has 15 residues. Germline V CDR1 and CDR2: SGDLS, YYNGEE. V lost 0 bases, J lost 6 bases, and 15 bases lay in between. Here the CDR3 DNA reads TGTGCCAGCAGCGTAGGTTTAGCCCCTAGCCAGACCCAGTACTTC. It codes for CASSVGLAPSQTQYF.

The chain employs TRBV28 and TRBJ2-7; D is unresolved. V dropped 5 bases and J dropped 4 bases, with 12 bases sitting between them. CDR3 size: 13 residues. Germline assignment: CDR1 MDHEN and CDR2 SYDVKM. The CDR3 sequence is CASSHPQSYEQYF. The CDR3 nucleotides are TGTGCCAGCAGTCACCCTCAGAGTTACGAGCAGTACTTC.

V is TRBV4-3 and J is TRBJ1-5, with 11 bases identical to TRBD1. The CDR3 is 20 amino acids. Germline V gene lookup returns CDR1 LGHNA and CDR2 YSLEER. Trimming took 2 bases from V and 2 from J; bases not matched to a gene: 14. CDR3 DNA sequence: TGCGCCAGCAGCCAATTTATTTCCGGGACAGGGGGAAGAGGCAATCAGCCCCAGCATTTT. Encoded protein: CASSQFISGTGGRGNQPQHF.

This chain uses TRBV4-1 with TRBJ2-1, with 7 bases lining up with TRBD2. CDR3 length: 19 residues. The V segment lost 0 bases and the J segment 3 bases; nucleotides outside the gene matches: 14. Germline assignment: CDR1 MGHRA and CDR2 YSYEKL. The CDR3 sequence: CASSQDWRESGKSYNEQFF. The CDR3 DNA reads as TGCGCCAGCAGCCAAGATTGGAGGGAAAGCGGGAAAAGCTACAATGAGCAGTTCTTC.

This rearrangement joins TRBV4-3 to TRBJ2-3; D ambiguous. CDR3 length: 13 amino acids. Germline CDR1 reads LGHNA; CDR2 reads YSLEER. With 1 base removed from V and 5 bases from J, the gap between germline ends came to 7 bases. Here the CDR3 DNA reads TGCGCCAGCAGCCAAGGTATGCAAGATACGCAGTATTTT. Translated, it gives CASSQGMQDTQYF.

The chain uses TRBV10-3 and TRBJ2-1; no definite D call. The ends were cut back, 9 bases at V and 12 bases at J, with 12 bases in the middle. Germline V gene data show CDR1 as ENHRY and CDR2 as SYGVKD. This CDR3 spans 10 amino acids. The CDR3 coding sequence is TGTGCCATTCACAATGAAGGGCAGTTCTTC. It translates to CAIHNEGQFF.

The CDR3 DNA is TGTGCCAGAAGCTTCTGCGCGGGGGGACTCCAAGAGACCCAGTACTTC. Residues: CARSFCAGGLQETQYF. V and J are TRBV5-3 and TRBJ2-5; 8 bases match TRBD2. TRBV5-3 is recorded as an ORF, its role being uncertain. The CDR3 has 16 amino acids. V lost 2 bases and J lost 1; bases outside the gene matches: 7.

The CDR3 DNA reads as TGTGCCACCAGCAGCGGAGGGCCAAATGAGCAGTTCTTC. Encoded protein: CATSSGGPNEQFF. This chain connects TRBV15 to TRBJ2-1, with a weak D call TRBD2 (6 bases). V lost 3 bases and J lost 7, with 10 bases in between. CDR1 is LNHNV and CDR2 is YYDKDF in the germline V gene (reference sequence). This CDR3 has 13 residues. Variable domain in full (rest from reference TRBV15 and TRBJ2-1): DAMVIQNPRYQVTQFGKPVTLSCSQTLNHNVMYWYQQKSSQAPKLLFHYYDKDFNNEADTPDNFQSRRPNTSFCFLDIRSPGLGDTAMYLCATSSGGPNEQFFGPGTRLTVL.